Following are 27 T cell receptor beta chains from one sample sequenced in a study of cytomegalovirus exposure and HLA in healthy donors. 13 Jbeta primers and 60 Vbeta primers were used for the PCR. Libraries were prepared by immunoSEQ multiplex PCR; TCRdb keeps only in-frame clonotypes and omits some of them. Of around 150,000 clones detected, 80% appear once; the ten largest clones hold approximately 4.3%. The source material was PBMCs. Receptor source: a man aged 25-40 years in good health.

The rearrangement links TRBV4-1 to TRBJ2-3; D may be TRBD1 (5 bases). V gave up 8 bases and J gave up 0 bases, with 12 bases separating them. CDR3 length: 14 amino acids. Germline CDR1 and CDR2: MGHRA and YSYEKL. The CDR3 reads CASGLWGSTDTQYF. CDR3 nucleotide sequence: TGCGCCAGCGGCCTATGGGGCAGCACAGATACGCAGTATTTT.

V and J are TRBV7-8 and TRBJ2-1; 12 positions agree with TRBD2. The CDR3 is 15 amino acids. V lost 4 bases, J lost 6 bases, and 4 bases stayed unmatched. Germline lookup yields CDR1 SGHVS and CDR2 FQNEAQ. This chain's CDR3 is CASSSGTSGLNEQFF. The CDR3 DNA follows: TGTGCCAGCAGCTCCGGGACTAGCGGGCTCAATGAGCAGTTCTTC.

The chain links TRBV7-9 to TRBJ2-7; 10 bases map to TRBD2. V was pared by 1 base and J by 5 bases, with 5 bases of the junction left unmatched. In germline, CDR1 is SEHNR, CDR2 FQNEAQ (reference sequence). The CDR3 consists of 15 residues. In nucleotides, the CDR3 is TGTGCCAGCAGCTTAGGGACCGGACTAGCGGACGAGCAGTACTTC. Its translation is CASSLGTGLADEQYF.

CDR3 DNA sequence: TGTGCCAGCAACTCGCCGGGACTCGTCAGTGAAAAACTGTTTTTT. As protein: CASNSPGLVSEKLFF. The chain employs TRBV28 and TRBJ1-4; a possible D gene is TRBD1 (5 bases). Germline CDR1 reads MDHEN; CDR2 reads SYDVKM. Deletions cut 7 bases from V and 7 bases from J, with 19 bases between. The CDR3 sequence is 15 residues long.

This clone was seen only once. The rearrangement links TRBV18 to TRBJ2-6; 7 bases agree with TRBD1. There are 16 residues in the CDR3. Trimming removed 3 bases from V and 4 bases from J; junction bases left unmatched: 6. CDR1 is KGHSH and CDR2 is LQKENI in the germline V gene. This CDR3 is CASSPSTGEGANVLTF. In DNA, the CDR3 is TGTGCCAGCTCACCGTCTACAGGGGAAGGGGCCAACGTCCTGACTTTC.

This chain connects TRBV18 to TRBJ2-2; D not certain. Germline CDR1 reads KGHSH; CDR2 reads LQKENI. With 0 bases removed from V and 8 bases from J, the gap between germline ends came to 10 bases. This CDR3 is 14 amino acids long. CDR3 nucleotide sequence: TGTGCCAGCTCACCACCCTACCTCCCAGGGGAGCTGTTTTTT. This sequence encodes CASSPPYLPGELFF.

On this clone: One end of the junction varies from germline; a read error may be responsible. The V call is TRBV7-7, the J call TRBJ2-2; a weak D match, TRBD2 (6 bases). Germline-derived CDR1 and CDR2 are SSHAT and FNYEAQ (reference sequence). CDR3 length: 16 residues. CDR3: CASSKGGAGNTGELFF. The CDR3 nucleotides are TGTGCTAGCAGCAAAGGCGGGGCGGGGAACACCGGGGAGCTGTTTTTT.

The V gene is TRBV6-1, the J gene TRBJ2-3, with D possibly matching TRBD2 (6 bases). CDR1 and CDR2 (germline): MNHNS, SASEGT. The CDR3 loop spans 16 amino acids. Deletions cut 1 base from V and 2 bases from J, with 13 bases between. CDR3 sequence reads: CASSEGRLGHTDTQYF. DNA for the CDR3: TGTGCCAGCAGTGAAGGGCGACTAGGCCACACAGATACGCAGTATTTT.

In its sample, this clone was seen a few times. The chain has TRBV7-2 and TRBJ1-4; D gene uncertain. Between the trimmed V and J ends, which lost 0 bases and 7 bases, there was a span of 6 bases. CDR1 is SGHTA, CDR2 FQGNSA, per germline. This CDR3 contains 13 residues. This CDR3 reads CASSLARGEKLFF. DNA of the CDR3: TGTGCCAGCAGCTTAGCGCGGGGTGAAAAACTGTTTTTT.

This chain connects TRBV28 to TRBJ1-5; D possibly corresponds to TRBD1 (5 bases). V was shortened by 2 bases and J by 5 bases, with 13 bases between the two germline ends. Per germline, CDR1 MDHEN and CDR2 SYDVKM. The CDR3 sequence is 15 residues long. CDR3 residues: CASSLVDNTYQPQHF. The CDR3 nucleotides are TGTGCCAGCAGTTTAGTGGACAATACCTATCAGCCCCAGCATTTT.

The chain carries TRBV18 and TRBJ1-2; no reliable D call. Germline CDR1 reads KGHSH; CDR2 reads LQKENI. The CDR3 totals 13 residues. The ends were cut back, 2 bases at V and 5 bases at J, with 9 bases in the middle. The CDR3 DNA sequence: TGTGCCAGCTCACCAGACACCTCTTATGGCTACACCTTC. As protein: CASSPDTSYGYTF.

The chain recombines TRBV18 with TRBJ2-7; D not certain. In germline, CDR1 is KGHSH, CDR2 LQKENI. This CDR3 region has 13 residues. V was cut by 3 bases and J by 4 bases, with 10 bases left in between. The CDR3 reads CASSPAQVYEQYF. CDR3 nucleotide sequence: TGTGCCAGCTCACCTGCCCAGGTGTACGAGCAGTACTTC.

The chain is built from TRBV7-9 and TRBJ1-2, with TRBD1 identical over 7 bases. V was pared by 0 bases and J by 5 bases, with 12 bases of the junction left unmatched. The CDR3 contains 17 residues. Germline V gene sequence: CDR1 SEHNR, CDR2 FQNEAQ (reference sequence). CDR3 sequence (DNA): TGTGCCAGCAGCTTAGCGGGTTCGACAGGGTTGGGGTATGGCTACACCTTC. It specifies CASSLAGSTGLGYGYTF.

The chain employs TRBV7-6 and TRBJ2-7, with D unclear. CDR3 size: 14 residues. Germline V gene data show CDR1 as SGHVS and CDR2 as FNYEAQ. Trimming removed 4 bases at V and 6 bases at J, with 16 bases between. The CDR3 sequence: CASSSQQNSVEQYF. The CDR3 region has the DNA TGTGCCAGCAGCTCCCAACAGAATTCGGTCGAGCAGTACTTC.

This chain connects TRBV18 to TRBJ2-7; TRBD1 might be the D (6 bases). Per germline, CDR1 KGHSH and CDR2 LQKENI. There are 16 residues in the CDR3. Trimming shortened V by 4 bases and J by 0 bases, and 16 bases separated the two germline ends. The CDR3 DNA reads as TGTGCCAGCTCACAGCGACAGGAAGAGAGCTCCTACGAGCAGTACTTC. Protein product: CASSQRQEESSYEQYF.

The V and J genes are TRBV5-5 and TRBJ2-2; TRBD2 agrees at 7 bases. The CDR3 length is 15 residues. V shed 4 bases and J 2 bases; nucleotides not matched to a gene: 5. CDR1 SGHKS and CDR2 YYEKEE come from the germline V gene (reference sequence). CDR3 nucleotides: TGTGCCAGCAGCGGGCGGGAGATCAACACCGGGGAGCTGTTTTTT. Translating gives CASSGREINTGELFF. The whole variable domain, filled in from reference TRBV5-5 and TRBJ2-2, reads DAGVTQSPTHLIKTRGQQVTLRCSPISGHKSVSWYQQVLGQGPQFIFQYYEKEERGRGNFPDRFSARQFPNYSSELNVNALLLGDSALYLCASSGREINTGELFFGEGSRLTVL.

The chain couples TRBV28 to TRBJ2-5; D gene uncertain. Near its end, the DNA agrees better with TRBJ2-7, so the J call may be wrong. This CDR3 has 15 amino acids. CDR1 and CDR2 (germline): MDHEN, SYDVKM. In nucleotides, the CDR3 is TGTGCCAGCAGTCTTCTCCAGGTGTCTACTTACGAGCAGTACTTC. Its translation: CASSLLQVSTYEQYF.

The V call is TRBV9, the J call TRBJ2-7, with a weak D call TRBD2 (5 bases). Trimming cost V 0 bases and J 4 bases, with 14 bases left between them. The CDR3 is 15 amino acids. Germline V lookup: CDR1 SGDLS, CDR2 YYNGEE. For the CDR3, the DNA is TGTGCCAGCAGCGTAGATGTTGGAGTAGCGTACGAGCAGTACTTC. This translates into CASSVDVGVAYEQYF. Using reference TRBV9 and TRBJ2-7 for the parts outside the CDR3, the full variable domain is DSGVTQTPKHLITATGQRVTLRCSPRSGDLSVYWYQQSLDQGLQFLIQYYNGEERAKGNILERFSAQQFPDLHSELNLSSLELGDSALYFCASSVDVGVAYEQYFGPGTRLTVT.

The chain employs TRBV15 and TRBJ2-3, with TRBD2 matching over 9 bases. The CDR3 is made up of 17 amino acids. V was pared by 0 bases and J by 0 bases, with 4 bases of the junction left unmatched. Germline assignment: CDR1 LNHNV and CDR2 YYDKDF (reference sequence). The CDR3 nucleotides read TGTGCCACCAGCAGAGATCTGGCGGGAGGGAGCACAGATACGCAGTATTTT. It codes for CATSRDLAGGSTDTQYF.

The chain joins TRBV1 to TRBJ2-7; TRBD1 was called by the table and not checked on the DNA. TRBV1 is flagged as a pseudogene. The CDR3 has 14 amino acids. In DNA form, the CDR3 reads TGCACCAGCAGCGCAGCCCGACAGGGTAAGGATCAGTACTTC. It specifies CTSSAARQGKDQYF.

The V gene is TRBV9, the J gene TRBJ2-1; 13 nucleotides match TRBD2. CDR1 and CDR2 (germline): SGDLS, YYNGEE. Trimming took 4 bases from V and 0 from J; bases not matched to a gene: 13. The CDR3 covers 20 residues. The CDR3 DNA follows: TGTGCCAGCAGCACCCCCTTACTAGCGGGAGGGGGGAGCTCCTACAATGAGCAGTTCTTC. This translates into CASSTPLLAGGGSSYNEQFF. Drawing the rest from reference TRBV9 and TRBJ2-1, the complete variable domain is DSGVTQTPKHLITATGQRVTLRCSPRSGDLSVYWYQQSLDQGLQFLIQYYNGEERAKGNILERFSAQQFPDLHSELNLSSLELGDSALYFCASSTPLLAGGGSSYNEQFFGPGTRLTVL.

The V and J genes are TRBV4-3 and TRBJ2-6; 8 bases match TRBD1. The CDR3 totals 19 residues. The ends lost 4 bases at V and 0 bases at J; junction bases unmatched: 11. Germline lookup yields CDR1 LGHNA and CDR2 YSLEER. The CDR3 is CASSLGLTGALSGANVLTF. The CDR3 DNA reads TGCGCCAGCAGCCTGGGGTTGACAGGGGCTCTCTCTGGGGCCAACGTCCTGACTTTC.

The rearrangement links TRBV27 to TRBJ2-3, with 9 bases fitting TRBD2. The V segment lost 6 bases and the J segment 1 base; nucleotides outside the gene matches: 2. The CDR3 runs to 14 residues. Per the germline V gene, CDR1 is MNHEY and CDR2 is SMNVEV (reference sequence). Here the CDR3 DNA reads TGTGCCAGCAGGACTAGCGGCCGCACAGATACGCAGTATTTT. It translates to CASRTSGRTDTQYF.

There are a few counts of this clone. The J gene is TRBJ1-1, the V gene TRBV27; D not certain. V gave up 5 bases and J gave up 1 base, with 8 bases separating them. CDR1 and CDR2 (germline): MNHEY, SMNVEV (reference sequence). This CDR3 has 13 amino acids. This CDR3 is CASSAAGNTEAFF. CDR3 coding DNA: TGTGCCAGCAGTGCCGCGGGGAACACTGAAGCTTTCTTT.

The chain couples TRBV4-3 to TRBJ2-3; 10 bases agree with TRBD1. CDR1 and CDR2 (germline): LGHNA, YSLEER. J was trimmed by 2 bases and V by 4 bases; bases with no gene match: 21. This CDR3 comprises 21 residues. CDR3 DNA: TGCGCCAGCAGCCGAAGTTGGAGGCCATCGGGACAGGGGACCCTCACAGATACGCAGTATTTT. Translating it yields CASSRSWRPSGQGTLTDTQYF.

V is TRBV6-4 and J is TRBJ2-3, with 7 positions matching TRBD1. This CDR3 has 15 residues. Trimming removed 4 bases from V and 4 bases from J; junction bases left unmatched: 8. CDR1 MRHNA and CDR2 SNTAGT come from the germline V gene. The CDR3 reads CASSAEQGPADTQYF. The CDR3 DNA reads TGTGCCAGCAGTGCCGAACAGGGGCCAGCAGATACGCAGTATTTT.

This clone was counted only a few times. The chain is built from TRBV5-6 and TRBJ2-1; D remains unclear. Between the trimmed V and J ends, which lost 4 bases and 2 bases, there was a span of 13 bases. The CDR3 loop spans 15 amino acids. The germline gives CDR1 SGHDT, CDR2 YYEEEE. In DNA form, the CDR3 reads TGTGCCAGCAGCCTAGTTGAGTATACCTACAATGAGCAGTTCTTC. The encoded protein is CASSLVEYTYNEQFF.